The 8 T cell receptor beta chains below all came from one sample that was sequenced in a study of blood T cell repertoires in COVID-19. The repertoire was sequenced with immunoSEQ multiplex PCR; TCRdb's copy has only in-frame clones and lacks some. The sample carries over 150,000 clones, around four fifths recorded once. The sequencing input was peripheral blood. The receptors stem from a woman of 80 years or more with COVID-19, enrolled during active disease.

The gene calls are TRBV11-2 and TRBJ2-1; TRBD1 matches at 11 bases. The ends lost 3 bases at V and 10 bases at J; junction bases unmatched: 14. CDR1 and CDR2 (germline): SGHAT, FQNNGV. This CDR3 region has 17 residues. This CDR3 reads CASSFRLLGQGAGEQFF. CDR3 nucleotide sequence: TGTGCCAGCAGCTTTCGGCTCCTCGGACAGGGGGCGGGGGAGCAGTTCTTC.

The chain uses TRBV5-1 and TRBJ2-4; tentatively, D is TRBD2 (6 bases). The V end was cut by 4 bases, the J end by 5 bases, with 16 bases between. Germline V gives CDR1 SGHRS, CDR2 YFSETQ. This CDR3 has 15 amino acids. CDR3 sequence: CASSPPGVPQNIQYF. In DNA, the CDR3 is TGCGCCAGCAGCCCGCCGGGGGTTCCCCAAAACATTCAGTACTTC.

The rearrangement joins TRBV2 to TRBJ1-2; 9 bases match TRBD1. The length of the CDR3 is 13 residues. V lost 5 bases, J lost 5 bases, and 3 bases stayed unmatched. Per the germline V gene, CDR1 is SNHLY and CDR2 is FYNNEI. CDR3 in DNA: TGTGCCAGCAGTCAAGGGACAGGGTATGGCTACACCTTC. Translating gives CASSQGTGYGYTF.

The V call is TRBV5-1, the J call TRBJ1-2; 9 nucleotides agree with TRBD1. The CDR3 totals 15 residues. V was pared by 3 bases and J by 1 base, with 4 bases of the junction left unmatched. Germline loops: CDR1 SGHRS, CDR2 YFSETQ. CDR3 amino acids: CASSSGTGYNYGYTF. CDR3 bases: TGCGCCAGCAGCTCGGGGACAGGGTATAACTATGGCTACACCTTC.

This clone showed up just once. The chain joins TRBV6-5 to TRBJ2-1, with a weak D call TRBD1 (5 bases). This CDR3 comprises 15 residues. The germline CDR1 and CDR2 sequences are MNHEY and SVGAGI. Trimming removed 9 bases from V and 4 bases from J, with 19 bases in between. In DNA, the CDR3 is TGTGCCAGTAAGTCCGGGTGGGGCCCTTACAATGAGCAGTTCTTC. Amino acid sequence: CASKSGWGPYNEQFF.

The chain is built from TRBV19 and TRBJ1-1; possible D gene TRBD1, 5 bases. The CDR3 is made up of 13 amino acids. The germline V gene encodes CDR1 LNHDA and CDR2 SQIVND (reference sequence). V lost 3 bases, J lost 4 bases, and 9 bases lay in between. The CDR3 bases are TGTGCCAGTAGTATCAGCAGGGCCACTGAAGCTTTCTTT. This translates into CASSISRATEAFF.

The V and J genes are TRBV5-8 and TRBJ1-1; D gene ambiguous. The CDR3 contains 11 residues. V dropped 5 bases and J dropped 10 bases, with 12 bases sitting between them. Germline-derived CDR1 and CDR2 are SGHTS and YDEGEE. Here the CDR3 DNA reads TGTGCCAGCAGGTTTACAGTAGGAGCTTTCTTT. It codes for CASRFTVGAFF.

CDR3 sequence: CASRRAREGYNEQFF. The CDR3 region has the DNA TGTGCCAGCAGGAGGGCGCGGGAGGGATACAATGAGCAGTTCTTC. This chain links TRBV6-5 with TRBJ2-1, with 9 bases matching TRBD2. CDR1 is MNHEY, CDR2 SVGAGI, per germline. CDR3 length: 15 residues. V lost 6 bases, J lost 4 bases, and 7 bases stayed unmatched.